Below, 13 T cell receptor beta chains from the same sample are listed, as sequenced in a study of vaccination effects on CD4 cells after COVID-19. After expansion with viral peptide pools in the ViraFEST assay, antigen-specific CD4+ T cells were sequenced. With 9 to 11 days of culture completed, CD4+ T cells were isolated. None of these healthy vaccinees had been infected with SARS-CoV-2 before vaccination. Profiled with immunoSEQ multiplex PCR; TCRdb holds only in-frame clones, not every one. The data contain under 70,000 clones, around 75% of them seen just once; the ten biggest clones take up over 3.5%. Antigens of these TCRs are unknown. The source material was CD4+ T cells from PBMCs cultured with HCoV-OC43 spike peptides, sampled before COVID-19 vaccination. Subset of the sample: HCoV-OC43 spike overlapping peptide pool stimulation. These receptors all come from a human donor who received a COVID-19 vaccine.

This rearrangement joins TRBV6-1 to TRBJ2-3, with D unresolved. The V and J ends lost 2 bases and 10 bases respectively, with 10 bases between them. Germline V gene lookup returns CDR1 MNHNS and CDR2 SASEGT. This CDR3 spans 12 amino acids. The CDR3 nucleotides are TGTGCCAGCAGTGAACTTGGGTTTGCGCAGTATTTT. Protein product: CASSELGFAQYF.

The chain carries TRBV19 and TRBJ1-3, with D uncertain. Trimming left V 3 bases short and J 0 bases short, with 9 bases between. Germline CDR1 LNHDA, CDR2 SQIVND (reference sequence). The CDR3 is 15 amino acids. The CDR3 spells CASSIGVSSGNTIYF. The CDR3 coding sequence is TGTGCCAGTAGTATTGGGGTATCCTCTGGAAACACCATATATTTT. Together with reference TRBV19 and TRBJ1-3, the CDR3 gives the full variable domain: DGGITQSPKYLFRKEGQNVTLSCEQNLNHDAMYWYRQDPGQGLRLIYYSQIVNDFQKGDIAEGYSVSREKKESFPLTVTSAQKNPTAFYLCASSIGVSSGNTIYFGEGSWLTVV.

The chain uses TRBV7-2 and TRBJ1-3, with 9 bases fitting TRBD1. The CDR3 has 16 amino acids. In germline, CDR1 is SGHTA, CDR2 FQGNSA. The V and J ends lost 5 bases and 3 bases, in that order; junction bases with no gene match: 8. CDR3 amino acids: CASSIQTGGFGNTIYF. The CDR3 bases are TGTGCCAGCAGCATCCAGACAGGGGGATTTGGAAACACCATATATTTT.

This clone showed up just a few times. The chain uses TRBV7-2 and TRBJ2-7, with TRBD2 identical over 11 bases. V was clipped by 2 bases and J by 6 bases; unmatched bases: 3. Looked up from germline, CDR1 is SGHTA and CDR2 is FQGNSA. The CDR3 is 14 residues long. The CDR3 DNA sequence: TGTGCCAGCAGCTTATTAGCGGGGGGGAGCGAGCAGTACGTC. Translating gives CASSLLAGGSEQYV.

J is TRBJ2-2 and V is TRBV5-4, with TRBD2 identical over 9 bases. Germline V gene sequence: CDR1 SGHNT, CDR2 YYREEE (reference sequence). This CDR3 comprises 16 residues. With 0 bases clipped from V and 5 bases from J, the junction kept 5 bases outside the gene matches. CDR3: CASSLGRGGLTGELFF. CDR3 bases: TGTGCCAGCAGCTTGGGGCGGGGGGGCCTGACCGGGGAGCTGTTTTTT.

The CDR3 loop is CSASESGTGSTEAFF. In nucleotides, the CDR3 is TGCAGTGCTAGTGAATCCGGGACAGGGAGCACTGAAGCTTTCTTT. V is TRBV20-1 and J is TRBJ1-1; 9 bases are a match to TRBD1. Germline V gene data show CDR1 as DFQATT and CDR2 as SNEGSKA (reference sequence). The CDR3 runs 15 residues. J was trimmed by 4 bases and V by 3 bases; bases with no gene match: 9.

The V gene is TRBV6-2 or TRBV6-3, the J gene TRBJ2-7; possible D gene TRBD1, 7 bases. There are 15 residues in the CDR3. In germline, CDR1 is MNHEY, CDR2 SVGEGT. V was cut by 2 bases and J by 0 bases, with 11 bases left in between. CDR3: CASSYGQGGSYEQYV. The CDR3 DNA reads TGTGCCAGCAGTTACGGGCAGGGGGGCTCCTACGAGCAGTACGTC.

This chain joins TRBV6-5 and TRBJ1-5, with no clear D. The CDR3 runs to 15 residues. Germline lookup yields CDR1 MNHEY and CDR2 SVGAGI. Trimming cost V 8 bases and J 0 bases, with 14 bases left between them. The CDR3 reads CASRSGVNSNQPQHF. In nucleotides, the CDR3 is TGTGCCAGCCGCTCGGGTGTTAATAGCAATCAGCCCCAGCATTTT.

J is TRBJ2-1 and V is TRBV30, with D possibly called TRBD1 or TRBD2 (5 bases each). Germline V CDR1 and CDR2: GTSNPN, SVGIG (reference sequence). Deletions cut 4 bases from V and 6 bases from J, with 13 bases between. The CDR3 spans 13 residues. The CDR3 spells CAWKRGPGNEQFF. The CDR3 DNA reads TGTGCCTGGAAGAGGGGACCTGGCAATGAGCAGTTCTTC.

The J gene is TRBJ2-5, the V gene TRBV5-4; D perhaps matches TRBD1 (5 bases). Germline V gene data show CDR1 as SGHNT and CDR2 as YYREEE (reference sequence). V was shortened by 0 bases and J by 4 bases, with 10 bases between the two germline ends. The CDR3 loop spans 14 amino acids. The CDR3 DNA sequence: TGTGCCAGCAGCTTGGGCAGGGTAGCAGAGACCCAGTACTTC. Its protein is CASSLGRVAETQYF.

In this sample, this clone turned up once. The V gene is TRBV24-1, the J gene TRBJ1-5; D gene unclear. V lost 5 bases and J lost 1, with 8 bases in between. The CDR3 has 14 residues. Germline V gene data show CDR1 as KGHDR and CDR2 as SFDVKD. The chain's CDR3 is CATSAQDSNQPQHF. The CDR3 DNA is TGTGCCACCAGTGCCCAGGACAGCAATCAGCCCCAGCATTTT.

J is TRBJ2-7 and V is TRBV28; possibly TRBD1 or TRBD2 for D (5 bases each). Deletions cut 6 bases from V and 9 bases from J, with 15 bases between. CDR3 size: 12 residues. From germline, CDR1 is MDHEN and CDR2 SYDVKM. The CDR3 DNA sequence: TGTGCCAGCAGGGGGGTCTCCGGAATGCAGTACGTC. The encoded protein is CASRGVSGMQYV.

This clone was seen only a few times. The genes are TRBV2 and TRBJ2-2; tentative D call: TRBD1 (5 bases). V was shortened by 3 bases and J by 1 base, with 6 bases between the two germline ends. Germline assignment: CDR1 SNHLY and CDR2 FYNNEI. The CDR3 consists of 14 residues. The CDR3 sequence: CASSDTGNTGELFF. The CDR3 DNA follows: TGTGCCAGCAGTGATACAGGGAACACCGGGGAGCTGTTTTTT.